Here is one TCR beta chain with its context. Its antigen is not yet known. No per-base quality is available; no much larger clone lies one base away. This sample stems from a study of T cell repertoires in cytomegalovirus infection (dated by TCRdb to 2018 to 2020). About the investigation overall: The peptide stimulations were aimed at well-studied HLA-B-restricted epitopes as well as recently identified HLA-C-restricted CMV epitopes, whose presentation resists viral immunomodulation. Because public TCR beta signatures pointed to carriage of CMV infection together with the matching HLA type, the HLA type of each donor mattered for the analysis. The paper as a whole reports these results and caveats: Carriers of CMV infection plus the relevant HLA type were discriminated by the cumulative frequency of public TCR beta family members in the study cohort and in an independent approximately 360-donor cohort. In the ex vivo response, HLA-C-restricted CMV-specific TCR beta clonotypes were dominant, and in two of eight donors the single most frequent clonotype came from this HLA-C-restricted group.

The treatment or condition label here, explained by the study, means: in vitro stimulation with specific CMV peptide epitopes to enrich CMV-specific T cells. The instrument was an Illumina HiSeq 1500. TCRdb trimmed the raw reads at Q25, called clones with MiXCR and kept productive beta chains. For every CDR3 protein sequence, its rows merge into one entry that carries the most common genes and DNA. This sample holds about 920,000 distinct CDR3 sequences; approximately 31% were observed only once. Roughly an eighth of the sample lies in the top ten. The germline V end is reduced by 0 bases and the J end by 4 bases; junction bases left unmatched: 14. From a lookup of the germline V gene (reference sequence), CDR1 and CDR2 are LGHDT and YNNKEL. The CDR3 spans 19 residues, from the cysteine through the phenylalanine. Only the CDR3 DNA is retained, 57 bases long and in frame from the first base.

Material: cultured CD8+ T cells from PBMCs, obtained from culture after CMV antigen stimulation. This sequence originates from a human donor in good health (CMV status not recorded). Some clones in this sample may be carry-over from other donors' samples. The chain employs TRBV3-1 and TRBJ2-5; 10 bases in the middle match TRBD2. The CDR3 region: CASSQDDEAGGPLGETQYF. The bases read TGTGCCAGCAGCCAAGACGACGAAGCGGGGGGGCCTTTAGGAGAGACCCAGTACTTC.